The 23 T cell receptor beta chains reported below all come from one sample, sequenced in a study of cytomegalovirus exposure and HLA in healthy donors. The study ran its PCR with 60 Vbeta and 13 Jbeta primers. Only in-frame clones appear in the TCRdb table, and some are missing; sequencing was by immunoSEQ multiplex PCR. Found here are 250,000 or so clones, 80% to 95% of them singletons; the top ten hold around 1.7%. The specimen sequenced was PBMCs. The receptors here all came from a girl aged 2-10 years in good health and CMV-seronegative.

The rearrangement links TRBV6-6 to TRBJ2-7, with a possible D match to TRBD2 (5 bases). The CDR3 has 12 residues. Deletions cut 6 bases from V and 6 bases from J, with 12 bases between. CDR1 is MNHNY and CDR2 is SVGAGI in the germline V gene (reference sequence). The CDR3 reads CASSPAGVEQYF. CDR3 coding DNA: TGTGCCAGCAGCCCCGCCGGGGTCGAGCAGTACTTC.

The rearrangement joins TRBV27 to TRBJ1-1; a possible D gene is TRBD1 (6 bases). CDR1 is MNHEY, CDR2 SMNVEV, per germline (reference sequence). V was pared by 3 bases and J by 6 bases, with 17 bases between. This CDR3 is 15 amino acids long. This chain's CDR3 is CASSFQGRGFSEAFF. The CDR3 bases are TGTGCCAGCAGTTTCCAGGGGCGAGGATTCTCTGAAGCTTTCTTT.

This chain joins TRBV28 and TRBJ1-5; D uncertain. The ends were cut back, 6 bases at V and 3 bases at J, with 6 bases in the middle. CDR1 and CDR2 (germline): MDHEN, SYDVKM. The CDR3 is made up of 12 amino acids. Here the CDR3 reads CASSPINQPQHF. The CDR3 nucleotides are TGTGCCAGCAGCCCCATCAATCAGCCCCAGCATTTT.

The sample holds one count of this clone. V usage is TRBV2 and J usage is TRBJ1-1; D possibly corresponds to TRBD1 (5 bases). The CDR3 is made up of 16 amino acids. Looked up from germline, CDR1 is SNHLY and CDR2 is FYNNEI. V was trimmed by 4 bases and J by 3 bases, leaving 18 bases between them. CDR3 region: CASSGPPRDTDTEAFF. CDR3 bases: TGTGCCAGCAGTGGTCCCCCCAGGGATACAGACACTGAAGCTTTCTTT.

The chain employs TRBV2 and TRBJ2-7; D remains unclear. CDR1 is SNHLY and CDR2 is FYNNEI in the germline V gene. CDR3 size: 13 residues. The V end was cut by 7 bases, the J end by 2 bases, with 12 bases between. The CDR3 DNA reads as TGTGCCAGCAATAGCCGTCCCCCCTACGAGCAGTACTTC. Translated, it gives CASNSRPPYEQYF.

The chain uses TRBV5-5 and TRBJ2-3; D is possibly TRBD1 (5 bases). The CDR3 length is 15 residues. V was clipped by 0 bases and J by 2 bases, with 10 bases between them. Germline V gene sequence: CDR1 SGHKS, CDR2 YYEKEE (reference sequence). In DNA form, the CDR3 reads TGTGCCAGCAGCTTGGAGGGGTACAACACAGATACGCAGTATTTT. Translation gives CASSLEGYNTDTQYF.

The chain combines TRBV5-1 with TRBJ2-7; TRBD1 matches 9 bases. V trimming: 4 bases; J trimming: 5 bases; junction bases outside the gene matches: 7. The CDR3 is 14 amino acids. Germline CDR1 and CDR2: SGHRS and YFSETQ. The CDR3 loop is CASSPGTGTDEQYF. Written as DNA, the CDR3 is TGCGCCAGCAGCCCCGGGACAGGGACCGACGAGCAGTACTTC.

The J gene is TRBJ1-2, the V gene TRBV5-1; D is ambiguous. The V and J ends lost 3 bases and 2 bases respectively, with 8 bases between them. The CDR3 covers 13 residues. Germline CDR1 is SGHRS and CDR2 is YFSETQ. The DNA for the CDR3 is TGCGCCAGCAGCTCGCCGGGGAACTATGGCTACACCTTC. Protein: CASSSPGNYGYTF.

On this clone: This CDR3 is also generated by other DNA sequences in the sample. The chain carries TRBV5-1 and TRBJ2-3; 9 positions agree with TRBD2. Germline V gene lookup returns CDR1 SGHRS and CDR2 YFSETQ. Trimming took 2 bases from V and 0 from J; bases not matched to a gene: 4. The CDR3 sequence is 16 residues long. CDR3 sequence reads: CASSLVLAGSTDTQYF. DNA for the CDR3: TGCGCCAGCAGCTTAGTCCTAGCGGGGAGCACAGATACGCAGTATTTT.

This CDR3 reads CASSEAILYRDEQFF. In nucleotides, the CDR3 is TGTGCCAGCAGTGAAGCAATCCTATATCGGGATGAGCAGTTCTTC. The chain has TRBV6-1 and TRBJ2-1; D not resolved. The germline CDR1 and CDR2 sequences are MNHNS and SASEGT. Trimming took off 0 bases at V and 8 bases at J, with 14 bases between the two ends. CDR3 size: 15 residues.

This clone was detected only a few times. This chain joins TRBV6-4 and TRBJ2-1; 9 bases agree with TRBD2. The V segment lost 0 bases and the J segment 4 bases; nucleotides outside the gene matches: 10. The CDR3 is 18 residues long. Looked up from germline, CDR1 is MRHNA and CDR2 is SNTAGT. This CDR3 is CASSDSPFERGVYNEQFF. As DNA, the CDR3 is TGTGCCAGCAGTGACTCCCCTTTCGAGCGGGGGGTTTACAATGAGCAGTTCTTC.

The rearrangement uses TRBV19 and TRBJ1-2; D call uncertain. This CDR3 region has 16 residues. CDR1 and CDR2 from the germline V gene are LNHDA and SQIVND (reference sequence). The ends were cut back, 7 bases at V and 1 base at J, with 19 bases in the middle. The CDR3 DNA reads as TGTGCCAGTAACAACCCCAAAACAGTTCTTAACTATGGCTACACCTTC. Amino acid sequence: CASNNPKTVLNYGYTF.

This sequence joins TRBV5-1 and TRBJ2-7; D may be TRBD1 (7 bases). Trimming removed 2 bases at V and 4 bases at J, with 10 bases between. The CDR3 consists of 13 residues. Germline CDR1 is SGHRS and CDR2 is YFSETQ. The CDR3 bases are TGCGCCAGCAGCTTTCCAGGGGGGTACGAGCAGTACTTC. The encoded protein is CASSFPGGYEQYF.

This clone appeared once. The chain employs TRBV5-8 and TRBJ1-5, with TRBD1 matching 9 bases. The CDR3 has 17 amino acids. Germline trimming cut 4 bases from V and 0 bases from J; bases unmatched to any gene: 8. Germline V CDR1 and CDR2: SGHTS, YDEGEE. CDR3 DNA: TGTGCCAGCAGCACGGACAGGGGCGTGTATAGCAATCAGCCCCAGCATTTT. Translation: CASSTDRGVYSNQPQHF. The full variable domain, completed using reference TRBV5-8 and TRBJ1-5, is EAGVTQSPTHLIKTRGQQATLRCSPISGHTSVYWYQQALGLGLQFLLWYDEGEERNRGNFPPRFSGRQFPNYSSELNVNALELEDSALYLCASSTDRGVYSNQPQHFGDGTRLSIL.

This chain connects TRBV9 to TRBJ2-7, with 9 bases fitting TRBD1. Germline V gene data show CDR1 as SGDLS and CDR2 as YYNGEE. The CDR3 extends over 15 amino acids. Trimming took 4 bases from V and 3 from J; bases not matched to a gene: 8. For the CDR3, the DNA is TGTGCCAGCAGCTCAACCGGGACAGGGCTCTACGAGCAGTACTTC. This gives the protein CASSSTGTGLYEQYF.

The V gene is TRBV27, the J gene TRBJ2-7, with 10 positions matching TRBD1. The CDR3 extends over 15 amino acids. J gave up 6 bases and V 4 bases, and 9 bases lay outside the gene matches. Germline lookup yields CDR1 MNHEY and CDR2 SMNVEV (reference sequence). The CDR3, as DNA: TGTGCCAGCAGTTCAGCCGGGACAGGGGTTGTCGAGCAGTACTTC. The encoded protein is CASSSAGTGVVEQYF.

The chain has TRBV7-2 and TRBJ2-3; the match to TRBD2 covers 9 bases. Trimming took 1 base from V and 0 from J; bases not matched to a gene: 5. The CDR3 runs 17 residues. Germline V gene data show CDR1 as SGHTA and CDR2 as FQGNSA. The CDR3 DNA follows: TGTGCCAGCAGCTTAGACCTAGCGGGGTGGAGCACAGATACGCAGTATTTT. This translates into CASSLDLAGWSTDTQYF.

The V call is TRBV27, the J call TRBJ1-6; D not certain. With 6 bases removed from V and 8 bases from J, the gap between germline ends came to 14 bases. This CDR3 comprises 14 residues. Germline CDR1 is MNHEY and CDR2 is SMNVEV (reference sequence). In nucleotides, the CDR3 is TGTGCCAGCAGCCCTGAGGTTACCGATTCACCCCTCCACTTT. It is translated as CASSPEVTDSPLHF.

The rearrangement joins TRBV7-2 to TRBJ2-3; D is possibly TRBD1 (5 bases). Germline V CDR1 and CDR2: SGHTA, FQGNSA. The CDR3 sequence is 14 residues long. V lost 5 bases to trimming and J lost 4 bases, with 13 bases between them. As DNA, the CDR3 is TGTGCCAGCAGCCACGTGGAAGGGGCAGATACGCAGTATTTT. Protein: CASSHVEGADTQYF.

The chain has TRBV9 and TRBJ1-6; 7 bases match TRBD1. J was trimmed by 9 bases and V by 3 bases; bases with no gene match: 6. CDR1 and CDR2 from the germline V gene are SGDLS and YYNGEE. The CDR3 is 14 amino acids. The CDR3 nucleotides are TGTGCCAGCAGCGGGACAGGTTCTGTTTCACCCCTCCACTTT. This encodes CASSGTGSVSPLHF.

The CDR3 sequence: CASSRQGTGANVLTF. In DNA, the CDR3 is TGTGCCAGCAGCCGTCAGGGAACTGGGGCCAACGTCCTGACTTTC. The chain couples TRBV5-4 to TRBJ2-6; maybe TRBD1 (5 bases). V lost 4 bases and J 2 bases, leaving 10 bases between the germline ends. Germline CDR1 and CDR2: SGHNT and YYREEE (reference sequence). This CDR3 comprises 15 residues.

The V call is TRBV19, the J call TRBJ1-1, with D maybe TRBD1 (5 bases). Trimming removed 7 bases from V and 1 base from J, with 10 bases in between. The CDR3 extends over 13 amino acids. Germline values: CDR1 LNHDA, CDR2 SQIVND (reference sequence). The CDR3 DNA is TGTGCCAGTATTAAGACAGCGAACACTGAAGCTTTCTTT. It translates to CASIKTANTEAFF. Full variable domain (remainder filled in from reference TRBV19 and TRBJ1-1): DGGITQSPKYLFRKEGQNVTLSCEQNLNHDAMYWYRQDPGQGLRLIYYSQIVNDFQKGDIAEGYSVSREKKESFPLTVTSAQKNPTAFYLCASIKTANTEAFFGQGTRLTVV.

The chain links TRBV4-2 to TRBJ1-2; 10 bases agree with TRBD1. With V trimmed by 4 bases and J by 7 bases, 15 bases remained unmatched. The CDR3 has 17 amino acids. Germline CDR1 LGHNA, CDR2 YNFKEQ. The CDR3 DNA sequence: TGTGCCAGCAGCCCCTCCGGGACAGGGGTCTGGGCGAGTGGCTACACCTTC. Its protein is CASSPSGTGVWASGYTF.